The 18 T cell receptor beta chains in this list originate from one sample, sequenced in a study of shared clonotypes between healthy human individuals (dated by TCRdb to about 2020). Library preparation employed the immunoSEQ multiplex PCR assay. The clones in this table, taken by TCRdb from immuneACCESS, are in-frame only. Not every clone is retained; where verified, under half of the shortfall comes from an unresolved V gene, and the cause of the rest is unknown. The sample profile shows roughly 500,000 clones; about 85% of them were found once. Of the sample, roughly 13% is held by the ten largest clones. Specimen: PBMCs. These receptors originate from a woman aged 40-49 years in good health. Some clones in this sample may be carry-over from other donors' samples.

The rearrangement joins TRBV28 to TRBJ2-5; weak D call: TRBD1 (6 bases). Trimming stripped 6 bases from V and 1 base from J, with 15 bases between. There are 15 residues in the CDR3. CDR1 and CDR2 from the germline V gene are MDHEN and SYDVKM. DNA of the CDR3: TGTGCCAGCAGCTCCCCTGGACAGCCCCAAGAGACCCAGTACTTC. Its protein is CASSSPGQPQETQYF. The whole variable domain, filled in from reference TRBV28 and TRBJ2-5, reads DVKVTQSSRYLVKRTGEKVFLECVQDMDHENMFWYRQDPGLGLRLIYFSYDVKMKEKGDIPEGYSVSREKKERFSLILESASTNQTSMYLCASSSPGQPQETQYFGPGTRLLVL.

The chain joins TRBV28 to TRBJ2-7, with D possibly called TRBD1 or TRBD2 (5 bases each). Germline V gene lookup returns CDR1 MDHEN and CDR2 SYDVKM. The CDR3 has 16 amino acids. Trimming took off 2 bases at V and 3 bases at J, with 17 bases between the two ends. The CDR3 bases are TGTGCCAGCAGTTTAGGAGTTAAGGGACCGCACTACGAGCAGTACTTC. It encodes CASSLGVKGPHYEQYF. The whole variable domain, filled in from reference TRBV28 and TRBJ2-7, reads DVKVTQSSRYLVKRTGEKVFLECVQDMDHENMFWYRQDPGLGLRLIYFSYDVKMKEKGDIPEGYSVSREKKERFSLILESASTNQTSMYLCASSLGVKGPHYEQYFGPGTRLTVT.

This chain links TRBV5-4 with TRBJ2-1; tentatively, D is TRBD1 or TRBD2 (5 bases each). The germline V gene has CDR1 SGHNT and CDR2 YYREEE (reference sequence). The CDR3 spans 14 residues. V lost 10 bases and J lost 5, with 19 bases in between. The CDR3 sequence: CAYGEQQANNEQFF. The DNA for the CDR3 is TGTGCCTACGGGGAGCAACAGGCGAACAATGAGCAGTTCTTC.

Details on this clone: One base away lies a much larger clone, so this may be a sequencing read error. Additional DNA sequences in this sample encode the identical CDR3. The V call is TRBV28, the J call TRBJ2-3; 7 bases are shared with TRBD2. V lost 3 bases to trimming and J lost 4 bases; unmatched junction nucleotides: 16. The CDR3 totals 18 residues. CDR1 MDHEN and CDR2 SYDVKM come from the germline V gene. The CDR3 region is CASSLSWSSGNVADTQYF. The CDR3 DNA follows: TGTGCCAGCAGTTTGTCGTGGTCTAGCGGAAACGTTGCAGATACGCAGTATTTT. The entire variable domain, with the rest obtained from reference TRBV28 and TRBJ2-3, is as follows: DVKVTQSSRYLVKRTGEKVFLECVQDMDHENMFWYRQDPGLGLRLIYFSYDVKMKEKGDIPEGYSVSREKKERFSLILESASTNQTSMYLCASSLSWSSGNVADTQYFGPGTRLTVL.

The chain uses TRBV11-3 and TRBJ1-1; TRBD1 agrees at 10 bases. Germline CDR1 is SGHNT and CDR2 is YENEEA. The CDR3 consists of 18 residues. The trim removed 3 bases at V and 5 bases at J, leaving 15 bases unmatched. The CDR3 region has the DNA TGTGCCAGCAGCTTCCATCGGGTGACAGGGGGCGATATAACTGAAGCTTTCTTT. Translating it yields CASSFHRVTGGDITEAFF.

V is TRBV7-2 and J is TRBJ2-1; TRBD2 agrees at 14 bases. This CDR3 has 16 residues. Losses at the gene ends were 5 bases for V and 8 bases for J; bases not matched to a gene: 8. CDR1 is SGHTA and CDR2 is FQGNSA in the germline V gene. The CDR3 nucleotides are TGTGCCAGCAGCCCTCGACTAGCGGGAGGGAAGGATGAGCAGTTCTTC. This translates into CASSPRLAGGKDEQFF.

Only a few counts were recorded for this clone. The V gene is TRBV6-6, the J gene TRBJ2-5; 9 bases agree with TRBD2. This CDR3 is built from 15 residues. CDR1 MNHNY and CDR2 SVGAGI come from the germline V gene (reference sequence). With 2 bases clipped from V and 5 bases from J, the junction kept 6 bases outside the gene matches. CDR3 coding DNA: TGTGCCAGCAGTTACGGCGGGAGGGCCGAGGAGACCCAGTACTTC. Translating it yields CASSYGGRAEETQYF.

Remarks on this clone: One base separates it from a far larger clone, so it is likely a read error. The chain links TRBV15 to TRBJ2-7, with D possibly TRBD1 on 6 matching bases. This CDR3 is 14 amino acids long. The V gene's germline CDR1 is LNHNV and CDR2 YYDKDF (reference sequence). The CDR3 DNA sequence: TGTGCCACCGGCAGAGCCGGGACATACTACGAGCAGTACTTC. Protein sequence: CATGRAGTYYEQYF.

The chain employs TRBV7-2 and TRBJ2-1, with a possible D match to TRBD2 (6 bases). The CDR3 has 16 residues. With 3 bases removed from V and 0 bases from J, the gap between germline ends came to 12 bases. From germline, CDR1 is SGHTA and CDR2 FQGNSA. The CDR3 bases are TGTGCCAGCAGCTTGGCGGGGCGGAGCTCCTACAATGAGCAGTTCTTC. Translating it yields CASSLAGRSSYNEQFF.

About this clone: This CDR3 is also generated by other DNA sequences in the sample. DNA of the CDR3: TGTGCCAGCAGCTTAGGGGGAGGCACTGAAGCTTTCTTT. Translation gives CASSLGGGTEAFF. The chain has TRBV7-9 and TRBJ1-1, with D uncertain. CDR1 and CDR2 from the germline V gene are SEHNR and FQNEAQ (reference sequence). Trimming pared 1 base from V and 4 bases from J, leaving 7 bases between. This CDR3 region has 13 residues.

Note on this clone: A read error likely explains this, since a far larger clone differs by one base. This chain joins TRBV5-6 and TRBJ2-5, with 7 nucleotides matching TRBD2. The tail of the sequence fits TRBJ2-7 better, so the J call may be wrong. The CDR3 has 17 amino acids. Germline lookup yields CDR1 SGHDT and CDR2 YYEEEE. The CDR3 protein is CASSAWQLREQEDEQYF. CDR3 nucleotide sequence: TGTGCCAGCAGCGCCTGGCAATTGCGGGAGCAGGAGGACGAGCAGTACTTC.

The chain employs TRBV19 and TRBJ2-1; TRBD2 matches at 11 bases. The V gene's germline CDR1 is LNHDA and CDR2 SQIVND (reference sequence). V lost 7 bases and J lost 2; bases outside the gene matches: 4. The CDR3 loop spans 15 amino acids. The chain's CDR3 is CASTISGRAYNEQFF. In DNA, the CDR3 is TGTGCCAGTACCATTAGCGGGAGGGCCTACAATGAGCAGTTCTTC.

This clone was picked up one time. The CDR3 here is CASRRGQGASNTGELFF. CDR3 nucleotide sequence: TGTGCCAGCAGGAGGGGACAGGGGGCTTCGAACACCGGGGAGCTGTTTTTT. This sequence joins TRBV27 and TRBJ2-2; the match to TRBD1 covers 12 bases. V shed 6 bases and J 0 bases; nucleotides not matched to a gene: 5. CDR1 is MNHEY, CDR2 SMNVEV, per germline (reference sequence). The CDR3 consists of 17 residues.

V gene TRBV27 combines with J gene TRBJ2-5, with D possibly being TRBD2 (6 bases). The CDR3 runs 15 residues. The germline V and J ends were trimmed by 6 bases and 5 bases, with 19 bases remaining between them. Germline V gene data show CDR1 as MNHEY and CDR2 as SMNVEV (reference sequence). CDR3 residues: CASSINGGTTETQYF. CDR3 sequence (DNA): TGTGCCAGCAGCATAAACGGGGGTACTACCGAGACCCAGTACTTC.

This clone was picked up one time. J is TRBJ1-1 and V is TRBV15; the D gene is possibly TRBD1 (6 bases). V lost 0 bases and J lost 5, with 10 bases in between. The germline gives CDR1 LNHNV, CDR2 YYDKDF (reference sequence). The CDR3 covers 14 residues. CDR3: CATSRDLGATEAFF. As DNA, the CDR3 is TGTGCCACCAGCAGAGATCTGGGGGCGACTGAAGCTTTCTTT.

CDR3 protein: CASSYGTGGIYEQYF. CDR3 sequence (DNA): TGTGCCAGCAGTTATGGGACAGGGGGAATCTACGAGCAGTACTTC. The J gene is TRBJ2-7, the V gene TRBV6-5; 11 bases align to TRBD1. V trimming: 3 bases; J trimming: 3 bases; junction bases outside the gene matches: 4. Germline V gene data show CDR1 as MNHEY and CDR2 as SVGAGI. This CDR3 contains 15 residues.

As concerns this clone: Since a far larger clone is one base different, this is likely a read error. The sample holds other DNA sequences that translate to the same CDR3. The chain carries TRBV6-5 and TRBJ2-5; D might be TRBD2 (5 bases). The J call may be faulty, since TRBJ2-7 better matches the DNA end. This CDR3 comprises 13 residues. Germline CDR1 and CDR2: MNHEY and SVGAGI. The CDR3 spells CASSYGGLYEQYF. The CDR3 DNA reads TGTGCCAGCAGTTACGGTGGACTCTACGAGCAGTACTTC.

The chain uses TRBV28 and TRBJ2-7, with D perhaps TRBD1 or TRBD2 (5 bases each). V lost 6 bases and J lost 3, with 21 bases in between. CDR1 and CDR2 from the germline V gene are MDHEN and SYDVKM. This CDR3 is built from 16 residues. CDR3 sequence: CASSSHGAGTGYEQYF. DNA of the CDR3: TGTGCCAGCAGCTCCCACGGTGCAGGGACCGGCTACGAGCAGTACTTC.